A single sample gave rise to the 2 T cell receptor beta chains below, sequenced in a study of blood T cell repertoires in COVID-19. Generated by immunoSEQ multiplex PCR, the TCRdb table keeps only in-frame clones and is missing some. Altogether about 400,000 clones are present, over 75% being singletons, with the ten largest covering about 2.1%. Specimen: PBMCs or T cells enriched from blood (not recorded which). These receptors were taken from a man in his forties in a cohort exposed to, infected with or recovered from COVID-19 (not recorded which).

The count of this clone is one. V is TRBV11-3 and J is TRBJ2-3, with 12 nucleotides matching TRBD2. J was trimmed by 3 bases and V by 5 bases; bases with no gene match: 6. The CDR3 extends over 16 amino acids. Germline CDR1 reads SGHNT; CDR2 reads YENEEA. This CDR3 is CASSHRLAGETDTQYF. The CDR3 DNA sequence: TGTGCCAGCAGCCACCGACTAGCGGGAGAAACAGATACGCAGTATTTT.

V is TRBV10-3 and J is TRBJ2-3; 13 bases line up with TRBD2. The V gene's germline CDR1 is ENHRY and CDR2 SYGVKD. Unmatched junction bases numbered 3, after V lost 6 bases and J lost 0 bases. The CDR3 totals 16 residues. CDR3 in amino acids: CAIRTSGRYSTDTQYF. The CDR3 nucleotides read TGTGCCATCAGGACTAGCGGGAGGTATAGCACAGATACGCAGTATTTT.